The TCR beta chain under discussion was sequenced for a study of blood T cells in healthy people across ages. Study-wide results and caveats: A roughly linear age-dependent decrease characterized TCR beta diversity per million T cells. Fewer expanded clones and more diversity marked long-lived versus aged donors.

Using a J-beta primer mix together with a sample-barcoded 5' primer, a second PCR was run for roughly 6 to 12 cycles. The template-switch adaptor was a 5' adaptor with 12 random nucleotides. It tagged each cDNA molecule. Using its own MiXCR run on the 5' RACE reads, TCRdb lists one record per CDR3 protein. The sample lists 650,000 to 1,000,000 distinct CDR3 sequences, roughly 35% occurring once. This clonotype was recorded a few times. Antigen unknown. This CDR3 is built from 15 residues. With V trimmed by 6 bases and J by 1 base, 7 bases remained unmatched. Per germline, CDR1 MNHEY and CDR2 SVGAGI. The sequence was collected from a man younger than 35 in good health. The V and J genes are TRBV6-5 and TRBJ1-1; 8 nucleotides line up with TRBD1. The source material was blood. The CDR3 DNA reads as TGTGCCAGCAGGACGCGACAGGGGACGAACACTGAAGCTTTCTTT. It translates to CASRTRQGTNTEAFF.